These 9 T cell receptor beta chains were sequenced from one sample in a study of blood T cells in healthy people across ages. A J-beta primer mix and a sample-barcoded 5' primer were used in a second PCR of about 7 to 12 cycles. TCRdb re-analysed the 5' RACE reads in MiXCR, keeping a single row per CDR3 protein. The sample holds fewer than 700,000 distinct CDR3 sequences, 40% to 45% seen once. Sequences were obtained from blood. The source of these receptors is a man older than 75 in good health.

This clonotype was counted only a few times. CDR3 region: CSAPFDTQYF. CDR3 sequence (DNA): TGCAGTGCTCCGTTTGATACGCAGTATTTT. The J gene is TRBJ2-3, the V gene TRBV20-1; no clear D. The V end was cut by 5 bases, the J end by 6 bases, with 6 bases between. This CDR3 spans 10 amino acids. Germline V gene data show CDR1 as DFQATT and CDR2 as SNEGSKA (reference sequence).

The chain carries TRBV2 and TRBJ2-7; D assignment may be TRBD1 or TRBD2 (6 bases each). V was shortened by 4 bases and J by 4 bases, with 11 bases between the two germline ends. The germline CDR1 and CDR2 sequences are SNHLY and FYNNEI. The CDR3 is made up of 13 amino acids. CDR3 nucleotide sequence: TGTGCCAGCAGTGTGGGGGGCAGGTACGAGCAGTACTTC. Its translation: CASSVGGRYEQYF.

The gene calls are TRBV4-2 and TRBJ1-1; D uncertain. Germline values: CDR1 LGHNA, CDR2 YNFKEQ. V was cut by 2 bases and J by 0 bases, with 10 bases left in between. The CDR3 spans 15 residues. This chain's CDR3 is CASSQYRSLNTEAFF. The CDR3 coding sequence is TGTGCCAGCAGCCAATACCGCAGTTTGAACACTGAAGCTTTCTTT.

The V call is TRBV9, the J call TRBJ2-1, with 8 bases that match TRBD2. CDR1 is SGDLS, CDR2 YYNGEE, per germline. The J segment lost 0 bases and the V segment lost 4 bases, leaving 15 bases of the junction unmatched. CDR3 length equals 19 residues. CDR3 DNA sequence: TGTGCCAGCAGCCATCCGGGGGGGGTCGGACCCAACTCCTACAATGAGCAGTTCTTC. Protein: CASSHPGGVGPNSYNEQFF.

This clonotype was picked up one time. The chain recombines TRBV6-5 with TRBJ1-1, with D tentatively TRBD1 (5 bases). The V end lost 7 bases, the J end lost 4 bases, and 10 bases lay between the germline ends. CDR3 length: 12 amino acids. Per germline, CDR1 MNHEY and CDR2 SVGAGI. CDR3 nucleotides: TGTGCCAGCATGGGAGGGGCCACTGAAGCTTTCTTT. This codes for CASMGGATEAFF.

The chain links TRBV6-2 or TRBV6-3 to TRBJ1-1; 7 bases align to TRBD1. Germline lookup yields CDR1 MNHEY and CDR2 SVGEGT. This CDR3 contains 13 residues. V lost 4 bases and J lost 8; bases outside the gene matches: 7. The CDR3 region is CASSSGTAFEAFF. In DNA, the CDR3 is TGTGCCAGCAGTTCCGGGACAGCATTCGAAGCTTTCTTT.

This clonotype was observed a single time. The CDR3 bases are TGTGCCAGCAGTTACTTACAGGGGGAATGCGAGCAGTACTTC. Translating it yields CASSYLQGECEQYF. The rearrangement joins TRBV6-6 to TRBJ2-4; 8 bases are a match to TRBD1. The J call may be in error: the DNA end matches TRBJ2-7 better. The CDR3 length is 14 residues. Germline V lookup: CDR1 MNHNY, CDR2 SVGAGI (reference sequence).

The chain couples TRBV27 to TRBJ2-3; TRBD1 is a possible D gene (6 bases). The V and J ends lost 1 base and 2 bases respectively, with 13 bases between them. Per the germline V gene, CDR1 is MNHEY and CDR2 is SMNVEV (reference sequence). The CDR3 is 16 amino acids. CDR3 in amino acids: CASSLWRQENTDTQYF. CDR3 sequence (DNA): TGTGCCAGCAGTTTATGGAGACAGGAGAACACAGATACGCAGTATTTT.

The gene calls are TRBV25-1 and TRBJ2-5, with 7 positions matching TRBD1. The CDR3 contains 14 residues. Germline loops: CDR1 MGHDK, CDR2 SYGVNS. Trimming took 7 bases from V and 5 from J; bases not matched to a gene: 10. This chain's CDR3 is CASNATGAAETQYF. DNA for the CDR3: TGTGCCAGCAACGCAACAGGGGCGGCGGAGACCCAGTACTTC.